The T cell receptor (beta chain) under discussion was sequenced for a study of CD8+ T cells in alopecia areata. The treatment was: oral pan-JAK inhibitor, 5-10 mg twice daily. Reverse transcription of extracted RNA yielded cDNA, which provided the sequencing template. Clones were read by immunoSEQ multiplex PCR, and TCRdb kept only the in-frame ones, dropping some. Here the sample spans approximately 180,000 clones, roughly 50% being singletons. Note on this clone: Its antigen is still unknown. The same CDR3 arises from other DNA sequences in this sample as well.

Study-level results: Persistence in scalp and blood during tofacitinib was observed for many expanded lesional clones. Clonality in lesional scalp, especially alopecia totalis/universalis, exceeded that of normal scalp.

The J segment lost 1 base and the V segment lost 5 bases, leaving 2 bases of the junction unmatched. CDR3 length: 13 amino acids. The germline V gene encodes CDR1 SEHNR and CDR2 FQNEAQ (reference sequence). This chain links TRBV7-9 with TRBJ2-7; 7 bases are shared with TRBD1. The sequencing used CD8+ T cells sorted from blood, collected at week 24, from a patient treated with tofacitinib. This TCR derives from a human donor with alopecia areata. The CDR3 coding sequence is TGTGCCAGCAGCCCAGGGGGTTCCTACGAGCAGTACTTC. Its protein is CASSPGGSYEQYF.